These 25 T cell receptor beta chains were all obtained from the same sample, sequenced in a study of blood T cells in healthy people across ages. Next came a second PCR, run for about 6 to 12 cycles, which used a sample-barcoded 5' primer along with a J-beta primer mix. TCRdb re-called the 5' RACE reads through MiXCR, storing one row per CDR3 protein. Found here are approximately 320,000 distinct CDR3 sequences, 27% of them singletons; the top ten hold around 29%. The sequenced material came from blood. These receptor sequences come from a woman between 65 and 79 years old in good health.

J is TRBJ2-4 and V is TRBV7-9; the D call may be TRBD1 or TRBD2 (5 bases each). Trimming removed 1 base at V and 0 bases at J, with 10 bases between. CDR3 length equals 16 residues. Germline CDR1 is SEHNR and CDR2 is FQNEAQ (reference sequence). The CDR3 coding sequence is TGTGCCAGCAGCTTAGGGGAGACAGTAGCCAAAAACATTCAGTACTTC. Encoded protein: CASSLGETVAKNIQYF.

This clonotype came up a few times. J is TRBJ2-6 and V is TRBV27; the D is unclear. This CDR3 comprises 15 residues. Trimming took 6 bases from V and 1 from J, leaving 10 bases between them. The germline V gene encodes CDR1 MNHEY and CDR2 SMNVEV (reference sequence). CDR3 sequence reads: CASSSHESGANVLTF. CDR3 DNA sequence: TGTGCCAGCAGCTCCCACGAATCTGGGGCCAACGTCCTGACTTTC.

The CDR3 reads CASSLVFGTGGTQYF. In DNA, the CDR3 is TGTGCCAGCAGCCTGGTGTTCGGGACGGGGGGGACCCAGTACTTC. V is TRBV12-3 or TRBV12-4 and J is TRBJ2-5, with 7 bases that match TRBD2. The CDR3 length is 15 residues. Unmatched junction bases numbered 14, after V lost 6 bases and J lost 7 bases.

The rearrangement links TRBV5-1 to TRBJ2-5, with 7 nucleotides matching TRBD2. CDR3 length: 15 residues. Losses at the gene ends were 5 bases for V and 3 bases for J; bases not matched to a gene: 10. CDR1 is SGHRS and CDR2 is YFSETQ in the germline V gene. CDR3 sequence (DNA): TGCGCCAGCAGTAAGCTAGCGGCTTCGAAAGAGACCCAGTACTTC. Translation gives CASSKLAASKETQYF.

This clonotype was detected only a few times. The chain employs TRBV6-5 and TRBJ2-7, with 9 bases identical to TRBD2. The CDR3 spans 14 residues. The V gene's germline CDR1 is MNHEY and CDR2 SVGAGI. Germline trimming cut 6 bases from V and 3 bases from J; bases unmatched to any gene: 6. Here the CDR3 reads CASRVTSGSYEQYF. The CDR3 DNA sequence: TGTGCCAGCAGGGTGACTAGCGGCAGCTACGAGCAGTACTTC.

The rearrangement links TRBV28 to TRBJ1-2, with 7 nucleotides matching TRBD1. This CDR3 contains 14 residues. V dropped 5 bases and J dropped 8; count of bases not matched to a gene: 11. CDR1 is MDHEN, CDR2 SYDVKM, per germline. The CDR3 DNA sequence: TGTGCCAGCAGTGGTCCGACAGGGATAGGGGGCTACACCTTC. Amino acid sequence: CASSGPTGIGGYTF.

CDR3 sequence reads: CATSDQTGKPLGAFF. For the CDR3, the DNA is TGTGCCACCAGTGACCAAACAGGGAAACCTCTCGGAGCTTTCTTT. The rearrangement links TRBV24-1 to TRBJ1-1; maybe TRBD1 (6 bases). Germline assignment: CDR1 KGHDR and CDR2 SFDVKD. V lost 4 bases and J 10 bases, leaving 21 bases between the germline ends. CDR3 length: 15 amino acids.

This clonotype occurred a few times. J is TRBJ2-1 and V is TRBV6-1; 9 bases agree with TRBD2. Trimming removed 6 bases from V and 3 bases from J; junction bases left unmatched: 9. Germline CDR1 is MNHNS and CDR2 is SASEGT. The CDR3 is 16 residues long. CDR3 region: CASRGQNSGSYNEQFF. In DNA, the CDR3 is TGTGCCAGCAGAGGGCAAAATAGCGGGAGCTACAATGAGCAGTTCTTC.

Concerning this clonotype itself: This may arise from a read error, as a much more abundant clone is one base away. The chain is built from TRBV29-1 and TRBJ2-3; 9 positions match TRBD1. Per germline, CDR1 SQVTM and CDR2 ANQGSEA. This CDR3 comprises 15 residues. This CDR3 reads CGVRTGTGKSDTQYF. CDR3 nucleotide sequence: TGCGGCGTAAGAACCGGGACAGGGAAATCAGATACGCAGTATTTT.

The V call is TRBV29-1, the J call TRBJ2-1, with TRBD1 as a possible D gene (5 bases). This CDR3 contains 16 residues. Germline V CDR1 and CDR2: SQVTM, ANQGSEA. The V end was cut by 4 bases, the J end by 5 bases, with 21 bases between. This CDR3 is CSVVYFLWGQNNEQFF. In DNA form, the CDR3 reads TGCAGCGTTGTGTACTTTCTTTGGGGCCAAAACAATGAGCAGTTCTTC.

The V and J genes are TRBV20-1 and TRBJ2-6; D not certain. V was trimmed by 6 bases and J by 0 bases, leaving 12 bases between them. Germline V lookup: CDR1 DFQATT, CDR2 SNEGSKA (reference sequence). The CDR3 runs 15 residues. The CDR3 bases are TGCAGTGCCCTCCTCGGGCGCTCTGGGGCCAACGTCCTGACTTTC. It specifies CSALLGRSGANVLTF.

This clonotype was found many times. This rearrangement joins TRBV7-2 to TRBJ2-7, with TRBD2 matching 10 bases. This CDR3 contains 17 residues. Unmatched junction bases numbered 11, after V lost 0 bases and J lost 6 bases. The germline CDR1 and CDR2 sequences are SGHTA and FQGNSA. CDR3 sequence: CASSLATRASGSVEQYF. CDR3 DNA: TGTGCCAGCAGCTTAGCAACACGGGCTAGCGGGAGTGTCGAGCAGTACTTC.

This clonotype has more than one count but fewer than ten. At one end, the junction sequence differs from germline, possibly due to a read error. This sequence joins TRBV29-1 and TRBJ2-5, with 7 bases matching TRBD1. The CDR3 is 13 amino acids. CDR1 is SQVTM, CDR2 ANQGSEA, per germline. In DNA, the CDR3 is TGCAGCGTTGTAGGGGGCGGCCAAGAGGCCCAGTACTTC. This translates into CSVVGGGQEAQYF.

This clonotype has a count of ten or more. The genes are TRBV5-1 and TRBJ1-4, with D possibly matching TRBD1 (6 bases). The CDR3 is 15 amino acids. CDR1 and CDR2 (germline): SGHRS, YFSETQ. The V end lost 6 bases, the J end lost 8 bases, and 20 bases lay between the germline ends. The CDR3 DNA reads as TGCGCCAGCACCAAGACCAGGGGAATGGGCGAAAAACTGTTTTTT. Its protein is CASTKTRGMGEKLFF. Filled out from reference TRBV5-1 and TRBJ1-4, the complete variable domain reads KAGVTQTPRYLIKTRGQQVTLSCSPISGHRSVSWYQQTPGQGLQFLFEYFSETQRNKGNFPGRFSGRQFSNSRSEMNVSTLELGDSALYLCASTKTRGMGEKLFFGSGTQLSVL.

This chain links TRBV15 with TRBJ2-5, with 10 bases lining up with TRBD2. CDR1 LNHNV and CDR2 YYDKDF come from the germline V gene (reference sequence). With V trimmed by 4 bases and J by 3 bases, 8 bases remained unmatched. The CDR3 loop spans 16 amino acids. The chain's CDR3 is CATSIRTTSGEETQYF. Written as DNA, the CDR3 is TGTGCCACCAGCATTCGGACAACTAGCGGGGAAGAGACCCAGTACTTC.

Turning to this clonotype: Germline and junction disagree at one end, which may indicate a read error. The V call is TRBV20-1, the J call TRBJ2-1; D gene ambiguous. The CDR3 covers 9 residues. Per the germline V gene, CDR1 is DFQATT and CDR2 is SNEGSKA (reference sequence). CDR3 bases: TGCAGTGCTAACCCGGGTAGGGTCTTC. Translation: CSANPGRVF.

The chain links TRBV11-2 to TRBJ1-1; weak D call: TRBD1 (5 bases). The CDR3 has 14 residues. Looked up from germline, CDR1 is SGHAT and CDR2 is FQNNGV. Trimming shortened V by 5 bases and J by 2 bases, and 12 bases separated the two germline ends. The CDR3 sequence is CASSPRGTNTEAFF. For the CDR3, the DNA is TGTGCCAGCAGCCCCCGCGGGACCAACACTGAAGCTTTCTTT.

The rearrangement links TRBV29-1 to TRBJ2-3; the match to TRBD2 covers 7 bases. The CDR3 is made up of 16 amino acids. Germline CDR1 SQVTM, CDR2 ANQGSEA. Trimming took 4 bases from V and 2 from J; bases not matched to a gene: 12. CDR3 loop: CSVGSPPREATDTQYF. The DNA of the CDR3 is TGCAGCGTTGGATCCCCTCCCCGGGAGGCCACAGATACGCAGTATTTT.

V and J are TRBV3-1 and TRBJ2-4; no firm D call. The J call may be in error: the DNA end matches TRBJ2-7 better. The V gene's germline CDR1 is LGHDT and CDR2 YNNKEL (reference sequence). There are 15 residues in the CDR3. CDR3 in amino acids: CASSQEKFVDYEQYF. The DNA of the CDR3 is TGTGCCAGCAGCCAAGAAAAATTTGTGGACTACGAGCAGTACTTC.

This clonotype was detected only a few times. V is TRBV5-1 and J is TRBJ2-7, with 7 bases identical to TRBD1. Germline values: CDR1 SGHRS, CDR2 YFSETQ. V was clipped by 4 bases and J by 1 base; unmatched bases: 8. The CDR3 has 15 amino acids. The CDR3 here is CASSTQTGISYEQYF. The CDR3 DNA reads TGCGCCAGCAGCACCCAGACAGGGATTTCCTACGAGCAGTACTTC.

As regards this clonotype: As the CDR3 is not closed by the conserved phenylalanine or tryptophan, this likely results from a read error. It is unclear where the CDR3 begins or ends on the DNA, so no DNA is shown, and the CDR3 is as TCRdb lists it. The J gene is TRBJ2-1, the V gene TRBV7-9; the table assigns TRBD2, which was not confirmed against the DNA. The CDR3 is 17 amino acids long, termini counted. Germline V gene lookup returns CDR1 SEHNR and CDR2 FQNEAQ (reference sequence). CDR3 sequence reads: CASSGSLAASSYSEPCP.

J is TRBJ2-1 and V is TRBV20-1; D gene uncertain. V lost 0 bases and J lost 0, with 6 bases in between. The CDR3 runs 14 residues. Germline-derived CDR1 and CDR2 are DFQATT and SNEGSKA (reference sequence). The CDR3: CSARDLVSYNEQFF. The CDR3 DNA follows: TGCAGTGCTAGAGATCTAGTCTCCTACAATGAGCAGTTCTTC.

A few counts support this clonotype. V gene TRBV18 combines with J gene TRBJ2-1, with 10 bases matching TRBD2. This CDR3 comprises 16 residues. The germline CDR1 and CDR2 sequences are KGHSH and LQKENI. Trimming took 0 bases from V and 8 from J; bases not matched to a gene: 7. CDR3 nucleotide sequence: TGTGCCAGCTCACCACCCGCTAGCGGGAGATACGATGAGCAGTTCTTC. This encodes CASSPPASGRYDEQFF.

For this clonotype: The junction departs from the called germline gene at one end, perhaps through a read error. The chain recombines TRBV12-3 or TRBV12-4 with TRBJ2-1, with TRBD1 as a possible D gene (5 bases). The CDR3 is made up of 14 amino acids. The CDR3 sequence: CASSFPMGRNAQFF. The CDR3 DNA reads TGTGCCAGCAGTTTCCCCATGGGGCGGAATGCGCAGTTCTTC.

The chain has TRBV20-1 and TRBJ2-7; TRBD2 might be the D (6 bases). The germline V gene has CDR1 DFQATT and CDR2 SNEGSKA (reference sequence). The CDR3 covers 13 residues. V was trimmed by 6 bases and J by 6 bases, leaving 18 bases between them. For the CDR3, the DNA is TGCAGTGCGGGAAGAGCAGTGGGGGGCGAGCAGTACTTC. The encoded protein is CSAGRAVGGEQYF.